At least ten counts were recorded for the clone carrying this TCR beta chain. From fresh peripheral blood, 8 to 10 ml in volume, the PBMCs were obtained. Amplified material comprised TCR beta CDR3 regions derived from RNA transcripts. First-round RT-PCR with HTBI primers preceded a second-round multiplex PCR. TCRdb processed the multiplex PCR reads anew with MiXCR; each CDR3 protein has one entry. Counted here are 40,000 to 50,000 distinct CDR3 sequences, about 50% occurring once; the ten biggest clones make up 15% to 20%. These data belong to a study of Graves' ophthalmopathy and Graves' hyperthyroidism. This CDR3 has 15 amino acids. Between the trimmed V and J ends, which lost 2 bases and 4 bases, there was a span of 11 bases.

The sequenced sample was peripheral blood. The gene calls are TRBV12-3 or TRBV12-4 and TRBJ2-2; maybe TRBD2 (6 bases). This TCR derives from an adult man with Graves' ophthalmopathy. CDR3 protein: CASSLRERGTGELFF. The CDR3 DNA is TGTGCCAGCAGTTTACGGGAGAGAGGCACCGGGGAGCTGTTTTTT.